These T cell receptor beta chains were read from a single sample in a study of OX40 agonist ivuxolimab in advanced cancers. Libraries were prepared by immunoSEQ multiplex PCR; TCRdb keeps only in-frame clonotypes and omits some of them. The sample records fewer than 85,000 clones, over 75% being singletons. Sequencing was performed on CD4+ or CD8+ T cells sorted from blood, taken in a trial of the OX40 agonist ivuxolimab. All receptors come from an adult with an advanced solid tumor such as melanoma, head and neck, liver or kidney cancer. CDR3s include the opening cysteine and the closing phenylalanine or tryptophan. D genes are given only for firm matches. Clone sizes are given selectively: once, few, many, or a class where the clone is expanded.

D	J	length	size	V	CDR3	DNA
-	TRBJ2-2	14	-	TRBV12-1	CASSRPGSTGELFF	TGTGCCAGCAGTCGACCTGGGAGCACCGGGGAGCTGTTTTTT
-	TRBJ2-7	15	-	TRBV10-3	CAISESPQRSYEQYF	TGTGCCATCAGTGAGTCTCCTCAGAGATCCTACGAGCAGTACTTC
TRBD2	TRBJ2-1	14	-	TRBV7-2	CASSSPGGANEQFF	TGTGCCAGCAGCTCCCCGGGAGGGGCCAATGAGCAGTTCTTC
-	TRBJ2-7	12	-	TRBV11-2	CASSWADSEQYF	TGTGCCAGCAGCTGGGCGGACTCCGAGCAGTACTTC
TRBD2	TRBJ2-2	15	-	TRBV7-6	CASSLAGGPTGELFF	TGTGCCAGCAGCTTAGCGGGAGGGCCAACCGGGGAGCTGTTTTTT
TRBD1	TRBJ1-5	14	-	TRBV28	CASISGQGDQPQHF	TGTGCCAGCATAAGCGGACAGGGCGATCAGCCCCAGCATTTT
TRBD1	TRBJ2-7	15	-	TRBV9	CASSLGQGASYEQYF	TGTGCCAGCAGCCTCGGACAGGGGGCCTCCTACGAGCAGTACTTC
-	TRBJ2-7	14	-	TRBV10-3	CAISDSRGSYEQYF	TGTGCCATCAGTGATAGCAGGGGATCCTACGAGCAGTACTTC
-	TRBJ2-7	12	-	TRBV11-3	CASSPSGYEQYF	TGTGCCAGCAGCCCCTCGGGCTACGAGCAGTACTTC
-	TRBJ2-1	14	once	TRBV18	CASSRDRFGNEQFF	TGTGCCAGCTCACGCGACAGGTTTGGCAATGAGCAGTTCTTC
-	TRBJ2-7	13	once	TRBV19	CASRADASYEQYF	TGTGCCAGTAGGGCGGACGCCTCCTACGAGCAGTACTTC
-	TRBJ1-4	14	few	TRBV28	CASSLPQGNEKLFF	TGTGCCAGCAGTCTCCCTCAGGGTAATGAAAAACTGTTTTTT
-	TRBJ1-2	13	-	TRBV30	CAWSRQTNYGYTF	TGTGCCTGGAGTCGTCAGACTAACTATGGCTACACCTTC
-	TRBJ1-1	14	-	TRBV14	CASSRGNSAREAFF	TGTGCCAGCAGCCGGGGAAACAGTGCTAGGGAAGCTTTCTTT
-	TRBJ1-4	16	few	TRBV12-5	CASGLVLRGFNEKLFF	TGTGCTAGTGGTTTGGTACTGAGAGGGTTTAATGAAAAACTGTTTTTT
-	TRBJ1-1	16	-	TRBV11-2	CASSPGWVVENTEAFF	TGTGCCAGCAGCCCAGGGTGGGTGGTTGAGAACACTGAAGCTTTCTTT
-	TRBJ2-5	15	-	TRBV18	CASSPNQGIQETQYF	TGTGCCAGCTCACCCAACCAAGGAATCCAGGAGACCCAGTACTTC
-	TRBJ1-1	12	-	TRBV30	CAWSFIGEVAFF	TGTGCCTGGAGTTTTATTGGGGAGGTAGCTTTCTTT
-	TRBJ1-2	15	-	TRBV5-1	CASSLAGTGLGGYTF	TGCGCCAGCAGCTTGGCCGGGACCGGTCTGGGAGGCTACACCTTC
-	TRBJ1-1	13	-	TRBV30	CAWSGQEATEAFF	TGTGCCTGGAGTGGACAGGAGGCCACTGAAGCTTTCTTT
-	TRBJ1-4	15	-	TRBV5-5	CASSLLADPNEKLFF	TGTGCCAGCAGCTTGTTGGCGGATCCTAATGAAAAACTGTTTTTT
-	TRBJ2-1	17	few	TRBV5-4	CASSLGNPGATYNEQFF	TGTGCCAGCAGCTTGGGAAACCCAGGGGCGACCTACAATGAGCAGTTCTTC
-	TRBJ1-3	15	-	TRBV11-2	CASSLARSSGNTIYF	TGTGCCAGCAGCTTAGCCCGGAGCTCTGGAAACACCATATATTTT
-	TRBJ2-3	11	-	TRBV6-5	CASSTGDKQYF	TGTGCCAGCAGTACTGGGGATAAGCAGTATTTT
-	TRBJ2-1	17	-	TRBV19	CASSMLPSPSSYNEQFF	TGTGCCAGTAGTATGTTGCCTAGCCCCAGCTCCTACAATGAGCAGTTCTTC
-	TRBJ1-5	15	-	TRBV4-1	CASSQAWYSNQPQHF	TGCGCCAGCAGCCAAGCCTGGTATAGCAATCAGCCCCAGCATTTT
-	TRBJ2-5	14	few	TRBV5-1	CASSLSGAFETQYF	TGCGCCAGCAGCTTGTCAGGGGCTTTTGAGACCCAGTACTTC
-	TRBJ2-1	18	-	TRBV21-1	CASSKTVLISGGLGEQFF	TGTGCCAGCAGCAAAACCGTCCTCATCTCTGGGGGGCTGGGTGAGCAGTTCTTC
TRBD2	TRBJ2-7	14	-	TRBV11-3	CASSLRSGNYEQYF	TGTGCCAGCAGCTTACGTAGCGGGAACTACGAGCAGTACTTC
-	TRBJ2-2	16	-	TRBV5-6	CASSPPAGFFTGELFF	TGTGCCAGCAGCCCCCCGGCGGGGTTTTTCACCGGGGAGCTGTTTTTT
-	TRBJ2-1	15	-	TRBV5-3	CARSLALGTYNEQFF	TGTGCCAGAAGTCTAGCCCTCGGGACCTACAATGAGCAGTTCTTC
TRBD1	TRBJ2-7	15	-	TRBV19	CASSLRQGFSYEQYF	TGTGCCAGTAGTCTAAGACAGGGATTTTCCTACGAGCAGTACTTC
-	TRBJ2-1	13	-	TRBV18	CASSHWNVNEQFF	TGTGCCAGCTCACACTGGAACGTCAATGAGCAGTTCTTC
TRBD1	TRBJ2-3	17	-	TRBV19	CASRATGQGGRTDTQYF	TGTGCCAGTAGAGCAACAGGACAGGGGGGTCGCACAGATACGCAGTATTTT
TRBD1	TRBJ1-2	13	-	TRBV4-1	CASSPQGGNGYTF	TGCGCCAGCAGCCCCCAGGGGGGCAATGGCTACACCTTC
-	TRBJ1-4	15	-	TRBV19	CASSIGGGLKEKLFF	TGTGCCAGTAGTATAGGAGGAGGGTTGAAGGAAAAACTGTTTTTT
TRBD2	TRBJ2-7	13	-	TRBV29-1	CSVEGLAGSEQYF	TGCAGCGTTGAGGGGCTAGCGGGCTCCGAGCAGTACTTC
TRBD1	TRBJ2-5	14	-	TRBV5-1	CASSFQGAEETQYF	TGCGCCAGCAGCTTCCAGGGGGCTGAGGAGACCCAGTACTTC
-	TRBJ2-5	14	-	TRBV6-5	CASSYPPAGETQYF	TGTGCCAGCAGTTACCCTCCAGCGGGAGAGACCCAGTACTTC
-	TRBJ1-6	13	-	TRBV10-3	CAAKDSYNSPLHF	TGTGCCGCGAAGGACTCCTATAATTCACCCCTCCACTTT
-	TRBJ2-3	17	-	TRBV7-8	CASSGRDGPVSTDTQYF	TGTGCCAGCAGCGGAAGAGACGGACCAGTTTCCACAGATACGCAGTATTTT
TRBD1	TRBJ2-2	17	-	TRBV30	CALDRDRSAMNTGELFF	TGTGCCTTAGACCGGGACAGGTCCGCGATGAACACCGGGGAGCTGTTTTTT
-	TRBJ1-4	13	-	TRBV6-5	CASSYSAGEKLFF	TGTGCCAGCAGTTACTCAGCGGGTGAAAAACTGTTTTTT
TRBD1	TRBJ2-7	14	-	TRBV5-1	CASSGTGASYEQYF	TGCGCCAGCAGTGGGACAGGGGCATCCTACGAGCAGTACTTC
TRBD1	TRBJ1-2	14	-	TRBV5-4	CASSYGQGTYGYTF	TGTGCCAGCAGCTACGGACAGGGGACCTATGGCTACACCTTC
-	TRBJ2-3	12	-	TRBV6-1	CASSVWEDTQYF	TGTGCCAGCAGTGTTTGGGAAGATACGCAGTATTTT
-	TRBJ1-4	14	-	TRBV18	CASSPMAANEKLFF	TGTGCCAGCTCACCAATGGCAGCTAATGAAAAACTGTTTTTT
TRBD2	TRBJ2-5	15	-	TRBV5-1	CASSSLAGGGETQYF	TGCGCCAGCAGCTCACTAGCGGGGGGGGGCGAGACCCAGTACTTC
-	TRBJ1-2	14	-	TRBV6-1	CASSEMWGNYGYTF	TGTGCCAGCAGTGAAATGTGGGGTAACTATGGCTACACCTTC
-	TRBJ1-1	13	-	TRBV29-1	CSVEDRRVLEAFF	TGCAGCGTTGAAGATAGGAGGGTTTTGGAAGCTTTCTTT